This paragraph covers one T cell receptor (beta chain) sequence. Antigen unknown. A read error may explain this, as a much larger clone is one base away. The record originates from a study of tumor-infiltrating lymphocytes in primary liver carcinoma. About the study: The number of productive TCRbeta reads per sample ranged from roughly 3.5 to 7.13 million and was similar across tissue types.

Constant-region priming of around 500 ng total RNA yielded TCR beta cDNA. Construction of TCR beta libraries relied on three successive nested multiplex PCR rounds employing slightly modified ARM-PCR. TCRdb recomputed calls from the multiplex PCR reads with MiXCR, one row per CDR3 protein. The sample has approximately 190,000 distinct CDR3 sequences; roughly 80% are singletons. The roughly 18-34 mg bulk tissue piece was not sorted before simultaneous RNA and DNA extraction. Patients in the cohort were treatment-naive and living with chronic HBV infection. Notes on the study in general: Whereas tumor region pairs overlapped more, tumor-adjacent and tumor-blood pairs overlapped less.

The source of this sequence is a man aged 35 to 55 with primary liver carcinoma and hepatitis B virus infection. Material for sequencing was tumor tissue from primary liver carcinoma.

The CDR3 nucleotides read TGTGCCAGCAGCCGAACTCCCTCGGGGACAGTGGCGCGCGGGCAGTACTTC. It is translated as CASSRTPSGTVARGQYF. The chain couples TRBV21-1 to TRBJ2-7; the D call in the table, TRBD1, was not verified against the DNA. TRBV21-1 is listed as a pseudogene. The CDR3 totals 17 residues.